This TCR beta chain emerged from a study of CD8 T cells in ankylosing spondylitis. TCRdb reanalysed the 5' RACE reads using MiXCR and keeps one entry per CDR3 protein. The sample holds under 300,000 distinct CDR3 sequences, 15% to 20% seen once. This CDR3 spans 15 amino acids. CDR1 is ENHRY and CDR2 is SYGVKD in the germline V gene. Trimming removed 3 bases at V and 6 bases at J, with 15 bases between. This clonotype has just a few counts. Sequencing input: blood, either unsorted or a sorted T cell fraction (not recorded which). J is TRBJ1-5 and V is TRBV10-3, with D perhaps matching TRBD1 (5 bases). This sequence was found in a male donor with ankylosing spondylitis or in good health (not recorded which). The CDR3 protein is CAISDAQGAGQPQHF. The CDR3, as DNA: TGTGCCATCAGTGATGCGCAAGGGGCAGGTCAGCCCCAGCATTTT.